This T cell receptor beta chain emerged from a study of T cells expressing NK-cell markers. Study details: The sequencing cohort of eight donors included seven HCMV-seropositive individuals and one seronegative individual. Broader study findings: Dominant NKG2C+ clonotypes in roughly 6 donors made up roughly 1.0-7.0% of CD8+ T cells.

Germline assignment: CDR1 DFQATT and CDR2 SNEGSKA (reference sequence). The CDR3 spans 14 residues. Notes on this clonotype: What it binds is not known.

Production of TCR beta cDNA relied on 5'RACE template switching with UMIs. TCRdb derives one entry per CDR3 protein from the 5' RACE reads, leaving out DNA. In all, the sample yields roughly 420,000 distinct CDR3 sequences. The chain employs TRBV20-1 and TRBJ1-5. Sequencing was performed on blood T cells: a sorted CD56 or NKG2C T cell subset, CD4+ or CD8+ T cells, or bulk PBMC T cells (not recorded which). The clonotype originates from a woman between 18 and 69 years old in good health. CDR3 loop: CSARVSVGNQPQHF.